The 28 T cell receptor beta chains listed next were all sequenced from one sample in a study of blood T cell repertoires in COVID-19. Produced via immunoSEQ multiplex PCR; TCRdb's table is partial and in-frame only. The sample has under 150,000 clones; about 83% are singletons. The material sequenced was PBMCs or T cells enriched from blood (not recorded which). These receptors were obtained from a woman between 45 and 65 years old who had been exposed to COVID-19.

The J gene is TRBJ2-7, the V gene TRBV18; maybe TRBD1 (6 bases). Per the germline V gene, CDR1 is KGHSH and CDR2 is LQKENI. The CDR3 spans 14 residues. Trimming removed 1 base from V and 4 bases from J, with 11 bases in between. The CDR3 region is CASSPLGQKYEQYF. Here the CDR3 DNA reads TGTGCCAGCTCACCACTGGGACAAAAATACGAGCAGTACTTC.

V usage is TRBV13 and J usage is TRBJ1-1; no clear D. This CDR3 comprises 11 residues. Per germline, CDR1 PRHDT and CDR2 FYEKMQ (reference sequence). V lost 6 bases, J lost 1 base, and 3 bases lay in between. CDR3 in DNA: TGTGCCAGCAGTAGGAACACTGAAGCTTTCTTT. It yields the protein CASSRNTEAFF. The complete variable domain, with remaining parts taken from reference TRBV13 and TRBJ1-1, reads AAGVIQSPRHLIKEKRETATLKCYPIPRHDTVYWYQQGPGQDPQFLISFYEKMQSDKGSIPDRFSAQQFSDYHSELNMSSLELGDSALYFCASSRNTEAFFGQGTRLTVV.

The CDR3 sequence is CASSMVEGQKRDRSQHF. In DNA, the CDR3 is TGTGCCAGTAGTATGGTGGAGGGACAGAAGCGCGATCGGTCCCAGCATTTT. This sequence joins TRBV19 and TRBJ1-5; 7 bases align to TRBD1. Germline assignment: CDR1 LNHDA and CDR2 SQIVND (reference sequence). The CDR3 has 17 residues. J gave up 11 bases and V 3 bases, and 19 bases lay outside the gene matches.

This clone has just a few counts. The chain carries TRBV3-1 (or the pseudogene TRBV3-2) and TRBJ2-2; tentatively, D is TRBD1 (5 bases). V was pared by 3 bases and J by 5 bases, with 13 bases between. Germline-derived CDR1 and CDR2 are LGHDT and YNNKEL (reference sequence). The length of the CDR3 is 15 residues. Written as DNA, the CDR3 is TGTGCCAGCAGCCAGGGGCTAGGTCGAACCGGGGAGCTGTTTTTT. It encodes CASSQGLGRTGELFF.

The chain uses TRBV3-1 (or the pseudogene TRBV3-2) and TRBJ2-3, with 7 bases that match TRBD2. Germline V gene lookup returns CDR1 LGHDT and CDR2 YNNKEL (reference sequence). The junction had 10 bases not matched to a gene; V was cut back by 1 base and J by 6 bases. CDR3 length: 16 residues. This chain's CDR3 is CASSQVTGGRGDTQYF. The CDR3 DNA is TGTGCCAGCAGCCAAGTGACGGGCGGGAGAGGGGATACGCAGTATTTT.

CDR3 region: CASSQDGAGGLTYEQYF. The CDR3 DNA reads as TGCGCCAGCAGCCAAGATGGGGCAGGGGGCCTAACCTACGAGCAGTACTTC. The chain combines TRBV4-1 with TRBJ2-7, with 8 bases identical to TRBD1. The J segment lost 2 bases and the V segment lost 0 bases, leaving 9 bases of the junction unmatched. The CDR3 has 17 amino acids. In germline, CDR1 is MGHRA, CDR2 YSYEKL.

J is TRBJ2-3 and V is TRBV6-2 or TRBV6-3; TRBD2 aligns across 12 bases. The CDR3 is made up of 16 amino acids. From germline, CDR1 is MNHEY and CDR2 SVGEGT. J was trimmed by 2 bases and V by 4 bases; bases with no gene match: 4. CDR3 DNA: TGTGCCAGCAGTTTGACTAGCGGGGGCCTCACAGATACGCAGTATTTT. Translation gives CASSLTSGGLTDTQYF.

This clone was counted between two and nine times. The rearrangement joins TRBV29-1 to TRBJ2-7; 7 bases match TRBD2. V lost 7 bases to trimming and J lost 3 bases; unmatched junction nucleotides: 12. CDR1 and CDR2 (germline): SQVTM, ANQGSEA. The CDR3 is 14 residues long. CDR3 bases: TGCAGCGACCCTAGGCGGGGGAGTAACTACGAGCAGTACTTC. It is translated as CSDPRRGSNYEQYF.

This clone was seen a handful of times. This rearrangement joins TRBV6-4 to TRBJ2-3; 12 bases map to TRBD2. J gave up 1 base and V 6 bases, and 2 bases lay outside the gene matches. Per the germline V gene, CDR1 is MRHNA and CDR2 is SNTAGT. The CDR3 runs to 15 residues. CDR3 residues: CASRRLAGGTDTQYF. In DNA form, the CDR3 reads TGTGCCAGCAGAAGACTAGCGGGGGGCACAGATACGCAGTATTTT.

The J gene is TRBJ2-5, the V gene TRBV5-8, with unresolved D. The CDR3 sequence is 14 residues long. Per germline, CDR1 SGHTS and CDR2 YDEGEE. V lost 0 bases and J lost 3, with 9 bases in between. Written as DNA, the CDR3 is TGTGCCAGCAGCTTGGGGCAGGTAAAAGAGACCCAGTACTTC. Protein: CASSLGQVKETQYF.

The chain has TRBV19 and TRBJ1-2, with TRBD1 as a possible D gene (6 bases). The CDR3 sequence is 17 residues long. Germline values: CDR1 LNHDA, CDR2 SQIVND (reference sequence). Trimming left V 7 bases short and J 2 bases short, with 23 bases between. CDR3 loop: CASNLPRGAPSNYGYTF. CDR3 nucleotide sequence: TGTGCCAGTAACCTACCGCGGGGGGCTCCGAGCAACTATGGCTACACCTTC.

This clone was seen once. V and J are TRBV4-2 and TRBJ1-2; TRBD1 matches at 9 bases. The CDR3 runs 18 residues. V lost 0 bases and J lost 1; bases outside the gene matches: 9. Germline CDR1 reads LGHNA; CDR2 reads YNFKEQ. The CDR3 spells CASSQDRGQGGYNYGYTF. The CDR3 DNA follows: TGTGCCAGCAGCCAAGATAGGGGACAGGGAGGATATAACTATGGCTACACCTTC.

V is TRBV6-2 or TRBV6-3 and J is TRBJ1-2, with D maybe TRBD1 (6 bases). The CDR3 consists of 16 residues. CDR1 is MNHEY, CDR2 SVGEGT, per germline. With 6 bases removed from V and 2 bases from J, the gap between germline ends came to 19 bases. The CDR3 nucleotides read TGTGCCAGCAGCTCCGTAACGCCCGGGACAAACTATGGCTACACCTTC. As protein: CASSSVTPGTNYGYTF.

CDR3 DNA: TGTGCCAGCAGTTACCGGCGGGAAGAGACCCAGTACTTC. Translated, it gives CASSYRREETQYF. The chain recombines TRBV6-2 or TRBV6-3 with TRBJ2-5, with D maybe TRBD2 (5 bases). CDR3 length: 13 amino acids. CDR1 and CDR2 from the germline V gene are MNHEY and SVGEGT. V was trimmed by 2 bases and J by 3 bases, leaving 7 bases between them.

The chain uses TRBV19 and TRBJ1-5; D might be TRBD1 (5 bases). In germline, CDR1 is LNHDA, CDR2 SQIVND (reference sequence). The CDR3 has 16 residues. Trimming took off 7 bases at V and 2 bases at J, with 18 bases between the two ends. CDR3 residues: CASKMGGARGNQPQHF. The CDR3 DNA follows: TGTGCCAGTAAAATGGGAGGGGCCCGGGGCAATCAGCCCCAGCATTTT.

J is TRBJ2-1 and V is TRBV7-2; a weak D match, TRBD2 (6 bases). CDR3 length: 18 amino acids. Trimming took off 5 bases at V and 0 bases at J, with 20 bases between the two ends. Per germline, CDR1 SGHTA and CDR2 FQGNSA. The CDR3 DNA reads TGTGCCAGCAGCCCCACGCTGGGGACTCCGAGCTCCTACAATGAGCAGTTCTTC. It encodes CASSPTLGTPSSYNEQFF.

The sample holds a few counts of this clone. The genes are TRBV19 and TRBJ1-1; no clear D gene. The CDR3 consists of 11 residues. CDR1 is LNHDA and CDR2 is SQIVND in the germline V gene (reference sequence). V lost 7 bases and J 0 bases, leaving 3 bases between the germline ends. CDR3 amino acids: CASTLNTEAFF. The CDR3 nucleotides read TGTGCCAGTACTTTGAACACTGAAGCTTTCTTT.

This chain joins TRBV12-3 or TRBV12-4 and TRBJ2-5, with a weak D call TRBD1 (7 bases). V shed 2 bases and J shed 5 bases, with 9 bases lying between them. This CDR3 region has 13 residues. CDR3 in amino acids: CASSLSGGETQYF. The DNA for the CDR3 is TGTGCCAGCAGTTTATCAGGGGGGGAGACCCAGTACTTC.

The sample holds a few counts of this clone. V is TRBV10-2 and J is TRBJ2-1; no clear D gene. Germline V gene lookup returns CDR1 WSHSY and CDR2 SAAADI. The V gene lost 3 bases and the J gene lost 2 bases, with 14 bases spanning the gap. CDR3 length: 16 amino acids. CDR3 DNA: TGCGCCAGCAGTGACCCCACTATTCCCCCCTACAATGAGCAGTTCTTC. Protein: CASSDPTIPPYNEQFF.

The chain recombines TRBV4-1 with TRBJ2-1, with a possible D match to TRBD2 (5 bases). CDR1 is MGHRA, CDR2 YSYEKL, per germline. Trimming stripped 1 base from V and 3 bases from J, with 7 bases between. The CDR3 is 14 amino acids. CDR3 sequence: CASSQAGSYNEQFF. The CDR3 DNA follows: TGCGCCAGCAGCCAAGCGGGAAGCTACAATGAGCAGTTCTTC.

This clone was recorded only once. The rearrangement joins TRBV11-2 to TRBJ1-1, with D tentatively TRBD1 (5 bases). This CDR3 comprises 15 residues. Trimming cost V 1 base and J 2 bases, with 11 bases left between them. The V gene's germline CDR1 is SGHAT and CDR2 FQNNGV. The CDR3 DNA sequence: TGTGCCAGCAGCTTAGTGGGGCCCCGAAACACTGAAGCTTTCTTT. Translated, it gives CASSLVGPRNTEAFF.

The chain joins TRBV12-5 to TRBJ1-3, with D tentatively TRBD1 (6 bases). In germline, CDR1 is LGHNT, CDR2 FRNRAP. V lost 4 bases, J lost 2 bases, and 6 bases lay in between. The CDR3 is made up of 13 amino acids. CDR3 protein: CASGWTAGNTIYF. DNA for the CDR3: TGTGCTAGTGGTTGGACAGCTGGAAACACCATATATTTT.

The chain recombines TRBV25-1 with TRBJ1-5; D may be TRBD1 (6 bases). In germline, CDR1 is MGHDK, CDR2 SYGVNS. The CDR3 extends over 15 amino acids. Trimming stripped 1 base from V and 8 bases from J, with 15 bases between. CDR3 in DNA: TGTGCCAGCAGTGAATCCGGGGGGCTCGAGAAGCCCCAGCATTTT. Its translation is CASSESGGLEKPQHF.

On this clone: Other DNA sequences from this sample encode an identical CDR3 as well. The rearrangement uses TRBV6-5 and TRBJ2-7; no clear D. CDR3 length equals 11 residues. Trimming removed 4 bases from V and 3 bases from J, with 4 bases in between. Germline V gene lookup returns CDR1 MNHEY and CDR2 SVGAGI. The CDR3 DNA is TGTGCCAGCAGTTCCCTCTACGAGCAGTACTTC. Its translation is CASSSLYEQYF.

The chain is built from TRBV4-3 and TRBJ2-7, with TRBD1 as a possible D gene (5 bases). Trimming left V 2 bases short and J 5 bases short, with 16 bases between. The CDR3 is 15 residues long. Germline CDR1 LGHNA, CDR2 YSLEER. CDR3 in DNA: TGCGCCAGCAGCCAACTGACACCCAGGGCGAACGAGCAGTACTTC. It translates to CASSQLTPRANEQYF.

The genes are TRBV20-1 and TRBJ1-5; D remains unclear. The length of the CDR3 is 14 residues. The V gene's germline CDR1 is DFQATT and CDR2 SNEGSKA (reference sequence). With 3 bases removed from V and 6 bases from J, the gap between germline ends came to 15 bases. CDR3: CSASENTGTQPQHF. The DNA of the CDR3 is TGCAGTGCTAGTGAGAATACGGGAACTCAGCCCCAGCATTTT.

The V gene is TRBV5-1, the J gene TRBJ2-1; TRBD2 matches at 8 bases. Trimming took 0 bases from V and 7 from J; bases not matched to a gene: 9. CDR3 length: 16 amino acids. From germline, CDR1 is SGHRS and CDR2 YFSETQ. CDR3 sequence (DNA): TGCGCCAGCAGCTTGGCTGGGCTAGCGGGTACGAATGAGCAGTTCTTC. This encodes CASSLAGLAGTNEQFF.

This clone has ten or more counts. This sequence joins TRBV5-6 and TRBJ2-7; D might be TRBD1 (5 bases). CDR3 length: 11 residues. Germline assignment: CDR1 SGHDT and CDR2 YYEEEE. V shed 4 bases and J shed 5 bases, with 7 bases lying between them. The CDR3 reads CASSPRDEQYF. The CDR3 bases are TGTGCCAGCAGCCCCAGGGACGAGCAGTACTTC.